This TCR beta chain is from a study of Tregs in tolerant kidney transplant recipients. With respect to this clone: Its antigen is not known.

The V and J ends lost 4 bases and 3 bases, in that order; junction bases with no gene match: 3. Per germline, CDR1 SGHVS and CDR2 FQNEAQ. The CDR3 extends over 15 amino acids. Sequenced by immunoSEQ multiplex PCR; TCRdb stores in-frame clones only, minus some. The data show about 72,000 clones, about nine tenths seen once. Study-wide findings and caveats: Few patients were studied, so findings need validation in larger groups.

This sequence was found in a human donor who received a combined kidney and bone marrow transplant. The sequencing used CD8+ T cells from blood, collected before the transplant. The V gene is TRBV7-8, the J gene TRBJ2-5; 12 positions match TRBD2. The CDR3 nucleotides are TGTGCCAGCAGCTCCGGACTAGCGGGAAAAGAGACCCAGTACTTC. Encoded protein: CASSSGLAGKETQYF. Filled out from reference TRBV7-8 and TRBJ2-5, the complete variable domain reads GAGVSQSPRYKVAKRGQDVALRCDPISGHVSLFWYQQALGQGPEFLTYFQNEAQLDKSGLPSDRFFAERPEGSVSTLKIQRTQQEDSAVYLCASSSGLAGKETQYFGPGTRLLVL.